The text below deals with one T cell receptor (beta chain). Here immunoSEQ multiplex PCR was the method, and the copy in TCRdb shows in-frame clones only, minus some. Among approximately 9,700 clones, roughly nine tenths were seen once, and the ten largest hold 5.5% to 6%. The data belong to a study of blood T cell repertoires in COVID-19. As for the study in general: Sites in the United States, Italy and Spain provided acute and convalescent COVID-19 samples.

Germline CDR1 is SGHNT and CDR2 is YENEEA. The CDR3 spans 15 residues. V gave up 1 base and J gave up 5 bases, with 14 bases separating them. The V gene is TRBV11-3, the J gene TRBJ2-5; D may be TRBD1 (5 bases). The receptor comes from a human donor in a cohort sampled during active COVID-19. Sequencing was done on a sample of peripheral blood. CDR3: CASSLGAQGQETQYF. The CDR3 DNA reads TGTGCCAGCAGCTTAGGAGCCCAGGGCCAGGAGACCCAGTACTTC.